This record concerns one TCR beta chain sequence. Its antigen is not known. The data originate from a study of blood T cells in healthy people across ages. Findings and caveats of the study: Strongly correlated with naive T cell percentage was TCR beta diversity.

A second about 7 to 11 cycle PCR used barcoded and J-beta primers. TCRdb re-analysed the 5' RACE reads in MiXCR, keeping a single row per CDR3 protein. The sample has about 800,000 distinct CDR3 sequences; 46% are singletons. A minimum of 6 micrograms of total RNA was extracted per sample. CDR3 length: 17 amino acids. The germline gives CDR1 SGHRS, CDR2 YFSETQ. The chain uses TRBV5-1 and TRBJ2-4, with TRBD1 matching over 9 bases. Gene TRBJ2-7 matches the end of the DNA better, so the J call may be wrong. This sequence was found in a man older than 75 in good health. The sequenced sample consisted of blood. This CDR3 is CASSFSKAGQGIYEQYF. CDR3 nucleotides: TGCGCCAGCAGCTTCTCGAAGGCCGGACAGGGGATTTACGAGCAGTACTTC.